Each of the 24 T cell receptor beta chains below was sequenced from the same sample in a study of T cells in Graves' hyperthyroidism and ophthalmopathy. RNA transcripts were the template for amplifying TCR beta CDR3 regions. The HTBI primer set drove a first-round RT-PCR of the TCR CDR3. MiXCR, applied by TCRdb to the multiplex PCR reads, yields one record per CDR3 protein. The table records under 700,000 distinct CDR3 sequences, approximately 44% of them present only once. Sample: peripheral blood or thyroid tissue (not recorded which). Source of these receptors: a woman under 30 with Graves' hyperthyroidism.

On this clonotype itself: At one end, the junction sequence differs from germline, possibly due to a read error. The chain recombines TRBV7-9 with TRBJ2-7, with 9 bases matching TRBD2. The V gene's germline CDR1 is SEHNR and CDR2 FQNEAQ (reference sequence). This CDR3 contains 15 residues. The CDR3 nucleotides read TGTGCCAGCAGCGGTAGCGGGAGTGGATCCTACGTGCAGTACTTC. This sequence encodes CASSGSGSGSYVQYF. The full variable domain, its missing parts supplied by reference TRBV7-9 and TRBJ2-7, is DTGVSQNPRHKITKRGQNVTFRCDPISEHNRLYWYRQTLGQGPEFLTYFQNEAQLEKSRLLSDRFSAERPKGSFSTLEIQRTEQGDSAMYLCASSGSGSGSYVQYFGPGTRLTVT.

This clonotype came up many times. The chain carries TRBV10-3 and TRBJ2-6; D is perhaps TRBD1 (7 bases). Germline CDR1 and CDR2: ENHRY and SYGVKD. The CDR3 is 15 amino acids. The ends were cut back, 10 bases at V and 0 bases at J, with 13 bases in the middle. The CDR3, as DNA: TGTGCCACGGGGGACAGCCTCTCTGGGGCCAACGTCCTGACTTTC. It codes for CATGDSLSGANVLTF.

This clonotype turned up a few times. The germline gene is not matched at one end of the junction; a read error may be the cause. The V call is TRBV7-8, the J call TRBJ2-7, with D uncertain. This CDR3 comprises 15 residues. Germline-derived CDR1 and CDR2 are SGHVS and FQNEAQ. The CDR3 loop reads CASSPIGKSSYEQYF. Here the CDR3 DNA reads TGCGCCAGCAGCCCGATTGGCAAGAGCTCCTACGAGCAGTACTTC.

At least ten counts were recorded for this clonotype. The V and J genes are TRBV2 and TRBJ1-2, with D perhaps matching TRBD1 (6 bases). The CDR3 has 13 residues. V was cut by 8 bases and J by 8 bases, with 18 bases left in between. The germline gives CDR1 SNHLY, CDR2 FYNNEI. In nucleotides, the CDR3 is TGTGCCAGCCGTAACCAGGGGCCAGCGGGCTACACCTTC. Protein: CASRNQGPAGYTF. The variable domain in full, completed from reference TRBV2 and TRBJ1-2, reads EPEVTQTPSHQVTQMGQEVILRCVPISNHLYFYWYRQILGQKVEFLVSFYNNEISEKSEIFDDQFSVERPDGSNFTLKIRSTKLEDSAMYFCASRNQGPAGYTFGSGTRLTVV.

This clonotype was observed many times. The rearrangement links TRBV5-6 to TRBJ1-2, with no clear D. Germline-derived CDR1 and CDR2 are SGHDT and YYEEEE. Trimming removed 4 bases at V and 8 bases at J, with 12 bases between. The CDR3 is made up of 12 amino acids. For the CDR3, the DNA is TGTGCCAGCAGCGCCAAGTCCGCGGGCTACACCTTC. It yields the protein CASSAKSAGYTF.

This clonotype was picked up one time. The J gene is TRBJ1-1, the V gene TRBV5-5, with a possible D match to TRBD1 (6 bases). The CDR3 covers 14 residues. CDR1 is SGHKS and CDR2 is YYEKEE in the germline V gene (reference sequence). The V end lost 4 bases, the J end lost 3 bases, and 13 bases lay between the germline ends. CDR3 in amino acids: CASSPGGRDTEAFF. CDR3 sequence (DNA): TGTGCCAGCAGCCCCGGGGGCAGGGACACTGAAGCTTTCTTT.

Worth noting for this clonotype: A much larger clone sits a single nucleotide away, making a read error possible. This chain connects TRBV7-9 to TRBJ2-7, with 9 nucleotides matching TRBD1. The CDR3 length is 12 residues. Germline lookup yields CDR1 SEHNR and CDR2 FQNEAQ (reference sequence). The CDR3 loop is CATRDRVYEQHF. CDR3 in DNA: TGTGCCACCCGGGACAGGGTCTACGAGCAGCACTTC.

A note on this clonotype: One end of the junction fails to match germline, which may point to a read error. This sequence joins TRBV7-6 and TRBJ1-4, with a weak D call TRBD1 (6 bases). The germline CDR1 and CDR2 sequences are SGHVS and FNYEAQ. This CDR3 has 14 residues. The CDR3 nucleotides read TGTGCCGGCAGCCCCGGGACAAGTAATGAAAAACTGTTTTTT. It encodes CAGSPGTSNEKLFF.

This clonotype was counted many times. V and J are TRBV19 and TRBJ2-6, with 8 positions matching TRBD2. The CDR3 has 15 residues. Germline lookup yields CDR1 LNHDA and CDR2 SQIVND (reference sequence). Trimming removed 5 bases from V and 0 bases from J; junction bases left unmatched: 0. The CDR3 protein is CASSAGGSGANVLTF. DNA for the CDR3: TGTGCCAGTAGTGCGGGGGGCTCTGGGGCCAACGTCCTGACTTTC.

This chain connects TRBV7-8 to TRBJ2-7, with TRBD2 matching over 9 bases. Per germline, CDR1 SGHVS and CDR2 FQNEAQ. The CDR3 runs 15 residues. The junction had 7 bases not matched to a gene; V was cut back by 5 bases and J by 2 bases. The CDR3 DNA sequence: TGTGCCAGCAGCCTCGTTAGCGGGAGCACCTACGAGCAGTACTTC. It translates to CASSLVSGSTYEQYF.

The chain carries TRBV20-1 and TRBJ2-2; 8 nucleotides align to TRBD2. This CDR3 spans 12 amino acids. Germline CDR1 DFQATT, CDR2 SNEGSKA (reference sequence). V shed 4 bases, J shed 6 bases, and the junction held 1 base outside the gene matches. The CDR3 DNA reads TGCAGTGCTATGACTAGCGCCGGGGAGCTGTTTTTT. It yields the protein CSAMTSAGELFF.

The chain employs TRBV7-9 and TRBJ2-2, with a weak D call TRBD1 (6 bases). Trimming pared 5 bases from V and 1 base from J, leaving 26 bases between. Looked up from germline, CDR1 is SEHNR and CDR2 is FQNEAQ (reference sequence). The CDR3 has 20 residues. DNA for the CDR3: TGTGCCAGCAGCCTCCCTTGGGGGCTAGGAGGCCAGGGGAACACCGGGGAGCTGTTTTTT. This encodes CASSLPWGLGGQGNTGELFF.

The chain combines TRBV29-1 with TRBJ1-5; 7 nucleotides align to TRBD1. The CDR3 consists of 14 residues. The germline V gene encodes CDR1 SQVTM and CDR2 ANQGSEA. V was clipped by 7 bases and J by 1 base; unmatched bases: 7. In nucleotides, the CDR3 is TGCAGCGCACCTCCGGGACAGAGCAATCAGCCCCAGCATTTT. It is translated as CSAPPGQSNQPQHF.

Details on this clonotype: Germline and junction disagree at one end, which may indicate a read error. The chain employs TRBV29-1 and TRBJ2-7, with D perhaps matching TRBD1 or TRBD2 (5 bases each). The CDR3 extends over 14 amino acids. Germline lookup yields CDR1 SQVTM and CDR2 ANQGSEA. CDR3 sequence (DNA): TGCAGCGTTGAATCGGGGCAAAGCTCCTACAAGCAGTACTTC. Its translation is CSVESGQSSYKQYF.

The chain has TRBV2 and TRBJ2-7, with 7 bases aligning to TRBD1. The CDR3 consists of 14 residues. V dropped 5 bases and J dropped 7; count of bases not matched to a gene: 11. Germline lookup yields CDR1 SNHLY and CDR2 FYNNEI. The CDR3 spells CASSLRDSTSEQYF. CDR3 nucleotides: TGTGCCAGCAGTTTACGGGACAGTACGAGTGAGCAGTACTTC.

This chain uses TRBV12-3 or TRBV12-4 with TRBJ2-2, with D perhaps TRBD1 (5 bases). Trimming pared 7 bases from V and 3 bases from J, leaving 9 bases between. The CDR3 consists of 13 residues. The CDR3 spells CASKPRDTGELFF. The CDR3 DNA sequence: TGTGCCAGCAAGCCCAGGGACACCGGGGAGCTGTTTTTT.

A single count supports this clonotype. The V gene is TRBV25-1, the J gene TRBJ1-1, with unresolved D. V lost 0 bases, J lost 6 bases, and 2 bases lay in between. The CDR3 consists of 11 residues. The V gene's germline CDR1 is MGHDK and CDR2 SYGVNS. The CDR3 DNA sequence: TGTGCCAGCAGTGAATATTCTGAAGCTTTCTTT. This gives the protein CASSEYSEAFF.

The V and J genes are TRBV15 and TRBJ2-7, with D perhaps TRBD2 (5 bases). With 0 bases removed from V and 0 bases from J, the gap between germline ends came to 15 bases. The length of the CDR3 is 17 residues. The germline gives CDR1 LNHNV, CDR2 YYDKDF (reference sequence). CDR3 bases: TGTGCCACCAGCAGAGATCAGATTAGCGATAGCTCCTACGAGCAGTACTTC. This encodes CATSRDQISDSSYEQYF.

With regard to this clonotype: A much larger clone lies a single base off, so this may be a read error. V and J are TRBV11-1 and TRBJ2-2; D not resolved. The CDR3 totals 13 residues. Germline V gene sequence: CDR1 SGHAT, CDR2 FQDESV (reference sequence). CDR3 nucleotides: TGTGCCGGCAGCTCCATGCTTTCGGGGGAGCTGTTTTTT. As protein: CAGSSMLSGELFF.

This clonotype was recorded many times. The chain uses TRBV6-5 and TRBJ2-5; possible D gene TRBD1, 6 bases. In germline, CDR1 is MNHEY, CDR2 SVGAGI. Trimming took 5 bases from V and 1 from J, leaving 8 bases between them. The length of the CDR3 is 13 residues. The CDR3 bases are TGTGCCAGCAGTCCGGACAGCCAAGAGACCCAGTACTTC. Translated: CASSPDSQETQYF.

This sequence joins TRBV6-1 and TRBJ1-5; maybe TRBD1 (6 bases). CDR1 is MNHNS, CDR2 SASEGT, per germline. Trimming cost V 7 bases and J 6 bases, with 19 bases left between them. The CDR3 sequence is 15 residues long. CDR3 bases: TGTGCCAGCACCGAAGGGGGGGGCCTCGGTCAGCCCCAGCATTTT. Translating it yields CASTEGGGLGQPQHF.

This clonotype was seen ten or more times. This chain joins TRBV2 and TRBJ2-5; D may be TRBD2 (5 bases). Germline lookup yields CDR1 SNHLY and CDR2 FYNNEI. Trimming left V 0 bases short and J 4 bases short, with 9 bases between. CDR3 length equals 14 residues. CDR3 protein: CASSEAAAGETQYF. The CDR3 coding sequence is TGTGCCAGCAGTGAAGCGGCTGCGGGAGAGACCCAGTACTTC.

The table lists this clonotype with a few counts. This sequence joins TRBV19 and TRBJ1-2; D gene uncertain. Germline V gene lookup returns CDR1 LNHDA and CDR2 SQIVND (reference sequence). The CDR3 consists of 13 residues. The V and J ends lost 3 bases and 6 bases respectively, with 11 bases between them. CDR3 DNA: TGTGCCAGTAGTATTCGGTCAGCGGATGGCTACACCTTC. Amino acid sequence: CASSIRSADGYTF.

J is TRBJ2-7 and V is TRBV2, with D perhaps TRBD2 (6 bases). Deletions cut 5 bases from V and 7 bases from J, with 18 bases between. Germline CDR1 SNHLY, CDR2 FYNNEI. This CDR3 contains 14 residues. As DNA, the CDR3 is TGTGCCAGCAGTCCCTTCGGGGGAATTGGGGAGCAGTACTTC. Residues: CASSPFGGIGEQYF.